The 24 T cell receptor beta chains given below trace back to one sample, sequenced in a study of T cells in localized non-small cell lung cancer. TCRdb keeps only in-frame clones here, not all; method: immunoSEQ multiplex PCR. The sample includes 100,000 or so clones, about nine tenths of them seen just once. The sequencing used PBMCs, collected before any cancer treatment. These receptors were taken from a woman between 35 and 75 years old with stage II squamous cell lung carcinoma.

The V and J genes are TRBV5-1 and TRBJ2-1, with D maybe TRBD2 (6 bases). The CDR3 length is 15 residues. In germline, CDR1 is SGHRS, CDR2 YFSETQ. Trimming shortened V by 4 bases and J by 5 bases, and 16 bases separated the two germline ends. CDR3 sequence (DNA): TGCGCCAGCAGCCGGGAGCTGGGGATAAACAATGAGCAGTTCTTC. Protein sequence: CASSRELGINNEQFF.

The chain combines TRBV28 with TRBJ1-2; 7 bases are shared with TRBD1. The CDR3 has 16 residues. J gave up 2 bases and V 3 bases, and 9 bases lay outside the gene matches. Per the germline V gene, CDR1 is MDHEN and CDR2 is SYDVKM. The CDR3 is CASSFTQGLGNYGYTF. CDR3 sequence (DNA): TGTGCCAGCAGTTTCACACAGGGGTTAGGGAACTATGGCTACACCTTC.

V usage is TRBV5-1 and J usage is TRBJ2-1; weak D call: TRBD2 (6 bases). Trimming pared 0 bases from V and 1 base from J, leaving 11 bases between. The length of the CDR3 is 16 residues. The germline V gene encodes CDR1 SGHRS and CDR2 YFSETQ. The CDR3 sequence: CASSLGSSASYNEQFF. The CDR3, as DNA: TGCGCCAGCAGCTTGGGGTCTAGCGCTTCCTACAATGAGCAGTTCTTC.

The V gene is TRBV5-1, the J gene TRBJ2-7; TRBD1 is a possible D gene (6 bases). This CDR3 has 14 residues. The V gene lost 4 bases and the J gene lost 2 bases, with 13 bases spanning the gap. Germline CDR1 and CDR2: SGHRS and YFSETQ. This chain's CDR3 is CASSPWDTTYEQYF. The CDR3 DNA follows: TGCGCCAGCAGCCCGTGGGACACTACCTACGAGCAGTACTTC.

The rearrangement links TRBV5-6 to TRBJ1-4; 7 positions agree with TRBD1. V shed 5 bases, J shed 0 bases, and the junction held 7 bases outside the gene matches. Germline V lookup: CDR1 SGHDT, CDR2 YYEEEE. The CDR3 is 16 amino acids. CDR3 nucleotides: TGTGCCAGCAGACGGGACAGTACCGCAACTAATGAAAAACTGTTTTTT. Its translation: CASRRDSTATNEKLFF.

The genes are TRBV28 and TRBJ1-2, with D unresolved. Per germline, CDR1 MDHEN and CDR2 SYDVKM. The CDR3 is 14 residues long. The V end was cut by 7 bases, the J end by 3 bases, with 15 bases between. The CDR3 nucleotides are TGTGCCAGCATCACCCCTGGGGTGGACTATGGCTACACCTTC. Translating gives CASITPGVDYGYTF.

This chain links TRBV5-8 with TRBJ1-2; D is uncertain. V lost 2 bases and J 7 bases, leaving 9 bases between the germline ends. In germline, CDR1 is SGHTS, CDR2 YDEGEE. This CDR3 has 12 amino acids. The CDR3 DNA follows: TGTGCCAGCAGCTTTAGAGGGTCTGGCTACACCTTC. Translated, it gives CASSFRGSGYTF.

The rearrangement links TRBV2 to TRBJ1-5; TRBD1 might be the D (5 bases). This CDR3 has 13 residues. V dropped 6 bases and J dropped 5 bases, with 11 bases sitting between them. CDR1 is SNHLY, CDR2 FYNNEI, per germline. CDR3 sequence reads: CASRSGRDQPQHF. CDR3 DNA sequence: TGTGCCAGCAGATCAGGGCGGGATCAGCCCCAGCATTTT.

The chain combines TRBV15 with TRBJ1-6; D unresolved. Germline values: CDR1 LNHNV, CDR2 YYDKDF (reference sequence). Trimming pared 0 bases from V and 10 bases from J, leaving 7 bases between. The CDR3 runs 13 residues. CDR3 sequence (DNA): TGTGCCACCAGCAGAGATGAAGGGTCACCCCTCCACTTT. Residues: CATSRDEGSPLHF.

This chain links TRBV19 with TRBJ2-5, with D unresolved. The length of the CDR3 is 15 residues. Germline V CDR1 and CDR2: LNHDA, SQIVND (reference sequence). The V gene lost 0 bases and the J gene lost 3 bases, with 11 bases spanning the gap. CDR3 bases: TGTGCCAGTAGTATAGATGGAGCTCGGAAAGAGACCCAGTACTTC. It encodes CASSIDGARKETQYF.

The rearrangement links TRBV5-4 to TRBJ1-2, with D unresolved. The V and J ends lost 0 bases and 3 bases respectively, with 9 bases between them. The CDR3 has 14 amino acids. Germline CDR1 reads SGHNT; CDR2 reads YYREEE (reference sequence). The CDR3: CASSLEGTDYGYTF. In DNA, the CDR3 is TGTGCCAGCAGCTTGGAGGGCACAGACTATGGCTACACCTTC. Filled out from reference TRBV5-4 and TRBJ1-2, the complete variable domain reads ETGVTQSPTHLIKTRGQQVTLRCSSQSGHNTVSWYQQALGQGPQFIFQYYREEENGRGNFPPRFSGLQFPNYSSELNVNALELDDSALYLCASSLEGTDYGYTFGSGTRLTVV.

This clone was detected only once. The chain joins TRBV19 to TRBJ1-2, with unresolved D. The V end was cut by 1 base, the J end by 8 bases, with 8 bases between. This CDR3 contains 12 residues. CDR1 is LNHDA, CDR2 SQIVND, per germline (reference sequence). The CDR3 sequence: CASSIAQVGYTF. The CDR3 nucleotides read TGTGCCAGTAGTATAGCCCAGGTCGGCTACACCTTC.

V and J are TRBV28 and TRBJ2-7; possibly TRBD1 for D (6 bases). Trimming left V 6 bases short and J 3 bases short, with 18 bases between. Germline values: CDR1 MDHEN, CDR2 SYDVKM. The CDR3 totals 15 residues. The CDR3 nucleotides read TGTGCCAGCAGATCAGGGGATTTAGGATTCTACGAGCAGTACTTC. This translates into CASRSGDLGFYEQYF.

Written as DNA, the CDR3 is TGTGCCAGCAGCGACCGACAGGGACCTTTATCCTACGAGCAGTACTTC. Amino acids: CASSDRQGPLSYEQYF. The rearrangement links TRBV11-2 to TRBJ2-7; 7 positions agree with TRBD1. The V gene end was trimmed by 5 bases and the J gene end by 1 base; junction bases not matched to a gene: 11. Germline CDR1 is SGHAT and CDR2 is FQNNGV. This CDR3 has 16 amino acids.

J is TRBJ1-5 and V is TRBV19, with 9 bases lining up with TRBD1. Germline CDR1 and CDR2: LNHDA and SQIVND (reference sequence). J was trimmed by 4 bases and V by 3 bases; bases with no gene match: 4. CDR3 length equals 15 residues. As DNA, the CDR3 is TGTGCCAGTAGTATCAAGACAGGGGGAAATCAGCCCCAGCATTTT. It yields the protein CASSIKTGGNQPQHF. Drawing the rest from reference TRBV19 and TRBJ1-5, the complete variable domain is DGGITQSPKYLFRKEGQNVTLSCEQNLNHDAMYWYRQDPGQGLRLIYYSQIVNDFQKGDIAEGYSVSREKKESFPLTVTSAQKNPTAFYLCASSIKTGGNQPQHFGDGTRLSIL.

This clone was seen once. The rearrangement joins TRBV4-2 to TRBJ2-1; D is perhaps TRBD2 (7 bases). V lost 1 base to trimming and J lost 10 bases, with 11 bases between them. The germline V gene encodes CDR1 LGHNA and CDR2 YNFKEQ. The CDR3 contains 13 residues. The CDR3 loop reads CASSQGGGAEQFF. In DNA form, the CDR3 reads TGTGCCAGCAGCCAAGGGGGGGGCGCCGAGCAGTTCTTC.

The rearrangement joins TRBV6-5 to TRBJ1-6; D remains ambiguous. The CDR3 is 16 residues long. The V gene's germline CDR1 is MNHEY and CDR2 SVGAGI. V dropped 0 bases and J dropped 0 bases, with 6 bases sitting between them. The CDR3 DNA is TGTGCCAGCAGTTACTCCGGGGTCTCCTATAATTCACCCCTCCACTTT. Its protein product is CASSYSGVSYNSPLHF.

CDR3 nucleotide sequence: TGCGCCAGCAGCTTGGGGAAAGATACGCAGTATTTT. It translates to CASSLGKDTQYF. V gene TRBV5-1 combines with J gene TRBJ2-3; no clear D gene. CDR3 length: 12 amino acids. Germline CDR1 is SGHRS and CDR2 is YFSETQ. V gave up 0 bases and J gave up 5 bases, with 4 bases separating them.

The chain links TRBV6-1 to TRBJ1-5; no firm D call. Germline V lookup: CDR1 MNHNS, CDR2 SASEGT. With 3 bases removed from V and 3 bases from J, the gap between germline ends came to 6 bases. The CDR3 runs 13 residues. The chain's CDR3 is CASSDSPNQPQHF. The CDR3 nucleotides read TGTGCCAGCAGTGACAGCCCCAATCAGCCCCAGCATTTT.

This clone was found a few times. This chain joins TRBV18 and TRBJ1-4; D not certain. Deletions cut 2 bases from V and 7 bases from J, with 8 bases between. This CDR3 has 13 amino acids. In germline, CDR1 is KGHSH, CDR2 LQKENI. The CDR3 DNA follows: TGTGCCAGCTCACCAATGGGTTTTGAAAAACTGTTTTTT. Protein sequence: CASSPMGFEKLFF.

The J gene is TRBJ1-6, the V gene TRBV6-1; D gene ambiguous. CDR1 MNHNS and CDR2 SASEGT come from the germline V gene. V lost 6 bases and J lost 9, with 9 bases in between. The CDR3 is made up of 12 amino acids. The CDR3 nucleotides read TGTGCCAGCAGAATACGAGGTTCACCCCTCCACTTT. This encodes CASRIRGSPLHF.

The gene calls are TRBV7-2 and TRBJ2-5, with D perhaps given as TRBD1 or TRBD2 (5 bases each). This CDR3 has 15 residues. CDR1 and CDR2 (germline): SGHTA, FQGNSA. V shed 2 bases and J shed 7 bases, with 17 bases lying between them. The CDR3 DNA reads as TGTGCCAGCAGCTTATGGGCAGGGAGTGTGGGGACCCAGTACTTC. This sequence encodes CASSLWAGSVGTQYF.

The CDR3: CASRLLGTESHGYTF. CDR3 nucleotides: TGTGCCAGCAGACTACTCGGGACCGAATCTCACGGCTACACCTTC. J is TRBJ1-2 and V is TRBV28; perhaps TRBD1 as D (5 bases). Deletions cut 6 bases from V and 8 bases from J, with 22 bases between. This CDR3 is 15 amino acids long. The germline gives CDR1 MDHEN, CDR2 SYDVKM.

The rearrangement joins TRBV5-6 to TRBJ1-1; D remains ambiguous. Trimming took 0 bases from V and 3 from J, leaving 6 bases between them. Germline CDR1 SGHDT, CDR2 YYEEEE. CDR3 size: 13 residues. The CDR3 here is CASSLERYTEAFF. The DNA for the CDR3 is TGTGCCAGCAGCTTGGAACGGTACACTGAAGCTTTCTTT. Full variable domain (remainder filled in from reference TRBV5-6 and TRBJ1-1): DAGVTQSPTHLIKTRGQQVTLRCSPKSGHDTVSWYQQALGQGPQFIFQYYEEEERQRGNFPDRFSGHQFPNYSSELNVNALLLGDSALYLCASSLERYTEAFFGQGTRLTVV.